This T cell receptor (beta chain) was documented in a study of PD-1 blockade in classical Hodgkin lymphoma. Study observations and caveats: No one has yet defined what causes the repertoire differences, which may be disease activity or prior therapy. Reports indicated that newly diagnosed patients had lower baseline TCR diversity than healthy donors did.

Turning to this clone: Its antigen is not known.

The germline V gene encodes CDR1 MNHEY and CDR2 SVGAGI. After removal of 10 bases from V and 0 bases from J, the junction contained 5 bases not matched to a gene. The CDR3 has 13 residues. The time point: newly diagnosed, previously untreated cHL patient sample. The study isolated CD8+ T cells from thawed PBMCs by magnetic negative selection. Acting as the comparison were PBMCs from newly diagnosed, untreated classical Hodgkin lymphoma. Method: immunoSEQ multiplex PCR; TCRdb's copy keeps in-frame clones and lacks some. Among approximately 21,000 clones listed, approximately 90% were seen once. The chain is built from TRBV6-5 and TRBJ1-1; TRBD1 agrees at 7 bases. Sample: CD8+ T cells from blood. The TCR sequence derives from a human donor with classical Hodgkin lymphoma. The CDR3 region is CANTTGMNTEAFF. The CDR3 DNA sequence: TGTGCCAACACGACAGGGATGAACACTGAAGCTTTCTTT.